The present entry profiles one TCR beta chain with its context. The junction and the germline gene differ at one end; a read error may be behind it. The template was RNA from unsorted bulk tissue. This non-tumor lung sample came from over 3 cm beyond the tumor edge. Between August and November 2014, newly diagnosed, chemotherapy-naive lung cancer patients underwent thoracic surgery in China. This sample is part of a study of tumor and adjacent non-tumor tissue in lung cancer. Study summary: Each sample yielded around 4 million productive TCRbeta reads on average.

A modified ARM-PCR protocol with three rounds of nested PCR amplified TCRbeta. TCRdb re-analysed the multiplex PCR reads in MiXCR, keeping a single row per CDR3 protein. The data show 40,000 to 50,000 distinct CDR3 sequences, less than 70% seen once. Sample: distant non-tumor lung tissue. This TCR was sampled from a woman in her seventies with non-small cell lung cancer.

The CDR3 is CASSRPGQGTGNTVYF. The DNA of the CDR3 is TGTGCCAGTAGTCGACCAGGACAGGGTACTGGGAACACCGTATATTTT. V usage is TRBV5-4 and J usage is TRBJ1-3; 8 nucleotides match TRBD1. Germline V CDR1 and CDR2: SGHNT, YYREEE (reference sequence). CDR3 length: 16 residues.